The 16 T cell receptor beta chains listed next were all sequenced from one sample in a study of T cells in Graves' hyperthyroidism and ophthalmopathy. Amplified TCR beta CDR3 regions derived from RNA transcripts. A first-round RT-PCR of the TCR CDR3 used the HTBI primer set. TCRdb reprocessed the multiplex PCR reads with MiXCR, giving one entry per CDR3 protein. This table has hundreds of thousands of distinct CDR3 sequences, about 17% appearing once. The sample was blood. These TCRs come from a woman aged 18-29 years with Graves' ophthalmopathy.

V usage is TRBV9 and J usage is TRBJ2-5; D might be TRBD2 (6 bases). The CDR3 is 15 amino acids. Germline V lookup: CDR1 SGDLS, CDR2 YYNGEE. Trimming cost V 0 bases and J 1 base, with 10 bases left between them. CDR3 bases: TGTGCCAGCAGCGTAGCCGGCGGGGTCCAAGAGACCCAGTACTTC. Translated: CASSVAGGVQETQYF.

The table lists this clonotype with many counts. J is TRBJ1-1 and V is TRBV6-1, with D tentatively TRBD1 (5 bases). The CDR3 is 13 residues long. Trimming took 3 bases from V and 4 from J, leaving 9 bases between them. Per germline, CDR1 MNHNS and CDR2 SASEGT. CDR3 in DNA: TGTGCCAGCAGTGATCGGGGGACCACTGAAGCTTTCTTT. Translation gives CASSDRGTTEAFF.

A single count supports this clonotype. The chain joins TRBV7-8 to TRBJ2-1; D may correspond to TRBD1 or TRBD2 (5 bases each). This CDR3 comprises 17 residues. With 6 bases removed from V and 7 bases from J, the gap between germline ends came to 25 bases. Germline loops: CDR1 SGHVS, CDR2 FQNEAQ. In DNA, the CDR3 is TGTGCCAGCAGGAACAGCTTAGCACGGGGACCTTTGAATGAGCAGTTCTTC. This gives the protein CASRNSLARGPLNEQFF.

This clonotype has a count of ten or more. The chain employs TRBV20-1 and TRBJ2-7, with a weak D call TRBD2 (6 bases). Germline assignment: CDR1 DFQATT and CDR2 SNEGSKA (reference sequence). The CDR3 consists of 12 residues. With 1 base removed from V and 3 bases from J, the gap between germline ends came to 7 bases. The CDR3 region has the DNA TGCAGTGCTAGAGTCGGGGGCTACGAGCAGTACTTC. It codes for CSARVGGYEQYF.

In its sample, this clonotype was seen many times. The chain recombines TRBV28 with TRBJ2-7; 9 bases are a match to TRBD1. The CDR3 is made up of 19 amino acids. With 1 base clipped from V and 0 bases from J, the junction kept 13 bases outside the gene matches. In germline, CDR1 is MDHEN, CDR2 SYDVKM. The CDR3 DNA is TGTGCCAGCAGTTTATCCGGGACAGGGTCCAAAGAAGGCTCCTACGAGCAGTACTTC. It encodes CASSLSGTGSKEGSYEQYF.

There are many counts of this clonotype. The J gene is TRBJ1-1, the V gene TRBV20-1; tentative D call: TRBD1 (6 bases). Trimming stripped 6 bases from V and 2 bases from J, with 19 bases between. Germline CDR1 is DFQATT and CDR2 is SNEGSKA (reference sequence). The CDR3 loop spans 15 amino acids. CDR3 DNA sequence: TGCAGTGCGAAGACGGGGGGCTGGGAAAACACTGAAGCTTTCTTT. Its translation: CSAKTGGWENTEAFF.

This clonotype was seen many times. The chain has TRBV6-1 and TRBJ1-2, with a possible D match to TRBD1 (5 bases). Germline V gene sequence: CDR1 MNHNS, CDR2 SASEGT. CDR3 size: 12 residues. V was cut by 5 bases and J by 8 bases, with 12 bases left in between. The chain's CDR3 is CASSLAGEGYTF. Written as DNA, the CDR3 is TGTGCCAGCAGTTTAGCGGGGGAAGGCTACACCTTC.

V usage is TRBV5-4 and J usage is TRBJ2-7, with TRBD2 matching 7 bases. The CDR3 runs 15 residues. In germline, CDR1 is SGHNT, CDR2 YYREEE (reference sequence). The V segment lost 2 bases and the J segment 3 bases; nucleotides outside the gene matches: 8. CDR3 region: CASSLAGRGSYEQYF. The DNA for the CDR3 is TGTGCCAGCAGCTTAGCCGGGCGGGGGAGCTACGAGCAGTACTTC.

This clonotype was detected many times. The genes are TRBV12-5 and TRBJ2-1; D gene unclear. In germline, CDR1 is LGHNT, CDR2 FRNRAP. The ends were cut back, 1 base at V and 3 bases at J, with 19 bases in the middle. CDR3 length equals 18 residues. The CDR3 spells CASGLAHPRPPFYNEQFF. The CDR3 DNA is TGTGCTAGTGGTTTGGCCCACCCCCGACCGCCGTTCTACAATGAGCAGTTCTTC.

At least ten counts were recorded for this clonotype. The chain employs TRBV27 and TRBJ2-2; no firm D call. V lost 0 bases to trimming and J lost 2 bases, with 10 bases between them. Per the germline V gene, CDR1 is MNHEY and CDR2 is SMNVEV (reference sequence). The CDR3 has 16 residues. The CDR3 DNA is TGTGCCAGCAGTTTATCGCCGACCAGAAACACCGGGGAGCTGTTTTTT. It specifies CASSLSPTRNTGELFF.

This clonotype came up many times. The rearrangement joins TRBV20-1 to TRBJ1-2; TRBD1 is a possible D gene (5 bases). V lost 6 bases and J 0 bases, leaving 11 bases between the germline ends. CDR1 DFQATT and CDR2 SNEGSKA come from the germline V gene (reference sequence). The CDR3 has 13 amino acids. The CDR3, as DNA: TGCAGTGCCTCGAGGGGACCTAACTATGGCTACACCTTC. Encoded protein: CSASRGPNYGYTF.

The V and J genes are TRBV24-1 and TRBJ2-3; the match to TRBD1 covers 11 bases. The germline V gene encodes CDR1 KGHDR and CDR2 SFDVKD. The ends lost 4 bases at V and 0 bases at J; junction bases unmatched: 17. The CDR3 loop spans 21 amino acids. Here the CDR3 reads CATSDPRDRGTLKFSTDTQYF. CDR3 nucleotide sequence: TGTGCCACCAGTGACCCCCGGGACAGGGGGACACTAAAGTTCAGCACAGATACGCAGTATTTT.

This clonotype occurred many times. V usage is TRBV29-1 and J usage is TRBJ2-2, with D possibly being TRBD1 or TRBD2 (5 bases each). Germline loops: CDR1 SQVTM, CDR2 ANQGSEA. Trimming cost V 0 bases and J 3 bases, with 17 bases left between them. CDR3 length: 17 residues. The CDR3: CSVEDYVGTGDTGELFF. As DNA, the CDR3 is TGCAGCGTTGAAGATTACGTGGGGACGGGCGACACCGGGGAGCTGTTTTTT.

As concerns this clonotype: This likely comes from a read error, as the CDR3 has no conserved phenylalanine or tryptophan at its end. The chain is built from TRBV25-1 and TRBJ2-7; the D gene is possibly TRBD1 (5 bases). The germline V gene encodes CDR1 MGHDK and CDR2 SYGVNS. The V end lost 7 bases, the J end lost 5 bases, and 18 bases lay between the germline ends. CDR3 length: 14 amino acids. The CDR3 region is CASTQFGQGDEQYL. Here the CDR3 DNA reads TGTGCCAGCACCCAATTTGGGCAGGGCGACGAGCAGTACCTC.

This clonotype occurred many times. The chain links TRBV20-1 to TRBJ1-2; TRBD1 agrees at 7 bases. V lost 0 bases to trimming and J lost 4 bases; unmatched junction nucleotides: 11. Germline-derived CDR1 and CDR2 are DFQATT and SNEGSKA (reference sequence). The CDR3 consists of 16 residues. The CDR3 DNA is TGCAGTGCTAGAGATCAAACAGGGGCGACCTTCTATGGCTACACCTTC. Residues: CSARDQTGATFYGYTF.

This clonotype showed up many times. The chain links TRBV7-2 to TRBJ2-7; either TRBD1 or TRBD2 may fit D (5 bases each). CDR3 length equals 14 residues. Per the germline V gene, CDR1 is SGHTA and CDR2 is FQGNSA. V was shortened by 5 bases and J by 6 bases, with 17 bases between the two germline ends. CDR3 nucleotides: TGTGCCAGCAGCCGGACTCTCGGGGCGGGCGAGCAGTACTTC. Amino acid sequence: CASSRTLGAGEQYF.